This TCR beta chain was sequenced in a study of cytomegalovirus exposure and HLA in healthy donors. The PCR had 60 Vbeta and 13 Jbeta primers. Assay used: immunoSEQ multiplex PCR; TCRdb lists only in-frame clones, some missing. The table lists 45,000 to 75,000 clones, approximately 70% of them singletons. This clone is categorized as medium-sized. This CDR3 comprises 14 residues. Trimming at V came to 5 bases and at J to 5 bases, leaving 7 bases not matched to a gene. Per the germline V gene, CDR1 is MNHEY and CDR2 is SMNVEV (reference sequence). The sequenced sample was PBMCs. The gene calls are TRBV27 and TRBJ1-2; TRBD1 matches 8 bases. The receptor comes from a woman aged 55-69 years in good health and CMV-seropositive. The CDR3 loop is CASSPQDRVYGYTF. DNA for the CDR3: TGTGCCAGCAGTCCCCAGGACAGGGTGTATGGCTACACCTTC.